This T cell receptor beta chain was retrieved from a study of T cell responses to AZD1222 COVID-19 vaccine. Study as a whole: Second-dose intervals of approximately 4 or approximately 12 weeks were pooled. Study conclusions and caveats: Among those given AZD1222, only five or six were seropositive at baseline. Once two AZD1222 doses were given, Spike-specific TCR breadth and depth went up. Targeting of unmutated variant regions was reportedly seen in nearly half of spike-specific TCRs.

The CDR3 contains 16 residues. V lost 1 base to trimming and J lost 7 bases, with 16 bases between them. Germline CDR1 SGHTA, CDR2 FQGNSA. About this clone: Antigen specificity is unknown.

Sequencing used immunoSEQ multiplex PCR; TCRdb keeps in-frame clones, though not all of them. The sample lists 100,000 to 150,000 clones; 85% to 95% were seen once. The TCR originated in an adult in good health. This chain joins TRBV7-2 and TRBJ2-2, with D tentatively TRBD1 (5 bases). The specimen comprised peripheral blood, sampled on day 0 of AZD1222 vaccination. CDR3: CASSLEGVTGHGELFF. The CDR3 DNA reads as TGTGCCAGCAGCTTAGAGGGCGTAACAGGTCACGGGGAGCTGTTTTTT.